Following are 2 T cell receptor beta chains from one sample sequenced in a study of Ad26.COV2.S vaccination and SARS-CoV-2 variants. TCRdb's table, derived via immunoSEQ multiplex PCR, lists solely in-frame clones and lacks some. Here the sample spans hundreds of thousands of clones, 88% being singletons. As for treatment: 15 to 20 received Ad26.COV2.S at low or high dose, single or two shots; about 5 received placebo; per-sample allocation not given. Sampling occurred on day 63 after the first vaccine or placebo injection. Specimen: peripheral blood, collected in a trial of Ad26.COV2.S vaccine versus placebo. These receptors were collected from a person aged 18 to 65 who received the Ad26.COV2.S COVID-19 vaccine or a placebo.

The CDR3 reads CASSKETQYF. DNA of the CDR3: TGTGCCAGCAGCAAAGAGACCCAGTACTTC. The V gene is TRBV21-1, the J gene TRBJ2-5. TRBV21-1 is given as a pseudogene. The CDR3 spans 10 residues.

The V gene is TRBV7-2, the J gene TRBJ2-2, with D possibly matching TRBD1 (5 bases). The germline CDR1 and CDR2 sequences are SGHTA and FQGNSA. V shed 0 bases and J shed 2 bases, with 7 bases lying between them. CDR3 length equals 15 residues. The CDR3 nucleotides are TGTGCCAGCAGCTTAGCTGACAGAAACACCGGGGAGCTGTTTTTT. It codes for CASSLADRNTGELFF.